The next 32 T cell receptor beta chains were all read from a single sample in a study of cytomegalovirus exposure and HLA in healthy donors (dated by TCRdb to about 2017). To prepare the library, the immunoSEQ multiplex PCR assay was applied. A mixture of 60 forward primers for TCR Vbeta segments and 13 reverse primers for TCR Jbeta segments was used in the multiplex PCR. TCRdb re-hosts the immuneACCESS table, in-frame sequences only. Its copies lack some clones; in the studies checked, an unresolved V gene accounts for under half of them, and the cause for the rest is not known. In all, the sample holds 140,000 or so clones, and approximately 91% of those were seen once. The ten largest account for 0.5% to 0.65% of the sample. The sequencing sample was made of PBMCs. Receptors originate from a middle-aged woman in good health and CMV-seronegative.

This clone turned up a few times. V is TRBV13 and J is TRBJ2-1, with 10 bases fitting TRBD2. The length of the CDR3 is 16 residues. J was trimmed by 0 bases and V by 5 bases; bases with no gene match: 4. Per germline, CDR1 PRHDT and CDR2 FYEKMQ (reference sequence). CDR3 nucleotide sequence: TGTGCCAGCAGCCCTAGCGGGGGTTTCTCCTACAATGAGCAGTTCTTC. Translating gives CASSPSGGFSYNEQFF. Full variable domain (rest looked up from reference TRBV13 and TRBJ2-1): AAGVIQSPRHLIKEKRETATLKCYPIPRHDTVYWYQQGPGQDPQFLISFYEKMQSDKGSIPDRFSAQQFSDYHSELNMSSLELGDSALYFCASSPSGGFSYNEQFFGPGTRLTVL.

The V and J genes are TRBV10-2 and TRBJ1-2, with a weak D call TRBD1 (5 bases). Per the germline V gene, CDR1 is WSHSY and CDR2 is SAAADI. This CDR3 is built from 13 residues. With 6 bases removed from V and 1 base from J, the gap between germline ends came to 9 bases. This CDR3 reads CASRAGDNYGYTF. DNA of the CDR3: TGCGCCAGCAGGGCGGGGGATAACTATGGCTACACCTTC.

This clone is a singleton in its sample. The V gene is TRBV9, the J gene TRBJ2-5, with a tentative D call TRBD2 (5 bases). The germline gives CDR1 SGDLS, CDR2 YYNGEE. V lost 0 bases, J lost 2 bases, and 11 bases lay in between. This CDR3 has 15 amino acids. The CDR3 sequence is CASSVGLGSQETQYF. As DNA, the CDR3 is TGTGCCAGCAGCGTAGGGCTGGGGAGTCAAGAGACCCAGTACTTC.

This sequence joins TRBV5-1 and TRBJ2-5, with 10 bases matching TRBD2. J lost 3 bases, V lost 4 bases, and 3 bases had no gene match. The germline CDR1 and CDR2 sequences are SGHRS and YFSETQ. The CDR3 is 14 amino acids. CDR3 sequence (DNA): TGCGCCAGCAGCGAGGGACTAGCGAAAGAGACCCAGTACTTC. Protein product: CASSEGLAKETQYF.

The V call is TRBV6-6, the J call TRBJ2-7; 9 nucleotides agree with TRBD1. CDR1 and CDR2 (germline): MNHNY, SVGAGI (reference sequence). The CDR3 has 16 residues. Unmatched junction bases numbered 12, after V lost 5 bases and J lost 4 bases. The CDR3, as DNA: TGTGCCAGCAGTCAGGAGGGACAGGGCCTTAGGTACGAGCAGTACTTC. It yields the protein CASSQEGQGLRYEQYF.

This clone came up a few times. The CDR3 sequence: CASSLGLAGRGAKNIQYF. CDR3 nucleotides: TGTGCCAGCAGCCTCGGACTAGCGGGACGGGGAGCCAAAAACATTCAGTACTTC. The V and J genes are TRBV5-4 and TRBJ2-4; 12 positions agree with TRBD2. The CDR3 is 18 amino acids. The junction had 8 bases not matched to a gene; V was cut back by 4 bases and J by 0 bases. In germline, CDR1 is SGHNT, CDR2 YYREEE (reference sequence).

J is TRBJ2-1 and V is TRBV18; 12 nucleotides align to TRBD1. V lost 3 bases and J lost 6; bases outside the gene matches: 6. The germline V gene has CDR1 KGHSH and CDR2 LQKENI. The CDR3 totals 16 residues. The CDR3 nucleotides are TGTGCCAGCTCACCCCAGGGACAGGGGGCTAGCAATGAGCAGTTCTTC. Protein sequence: CASSPQGQGASNEQFF. The full variable domain, completed using reference TRBV18 and TRBJ2-1, is NAGVMQNPRHLVRRRGQEARLRCSPMKGHSHVYWYRQLPEEGLKFMVYLQKENIIDESGMPKERFSAEFPKEGPSILRIQQVVRGDSAAYFCASSPQGQGASNEQFFGPGTRLTVL.

J is TRBJ1-2 and V is TRBV6-1, with D perhaps matching TRBD1 (6 bases). The CDR3 is 14 amino acids. From germline, CDR1 is MNHNS and CDR2 SASEGT. The ends were cut back, 5 bases at V and 4 bases at J, with 14 bases in the middle. CDR3 nucleotides: TGTGCCAGCAGTAGCGGACAGTTCAGCTATGGCTACACCTTC. As protein: CASSSGQFSYGYTF.

The chain employs TRBV10-2 and TRBJ1-5; D uncertain. The V gene's germline CDR1 is WSHSY and CDR2 SAAADI. The CDR3 spans 14 residues. Trimming took off 1 base at V and 5 bases at J, with 9 bases between the two ends. In DNA form, the CDR3 reads TGCGCCAGCAGTGAGTATGGCAGGTATCAGCCCCAGCATTTT. Translating it yields CASSEYGRYQPQHF.

The chain has TRBV6-5 and TRBJ2-6; 7 bases fit TRBD1. The ends lost 6 bases at V and 2 bases at J; junction bases unmatched: 4. The CDR3 covers 15 residues. Germline CDR1 and CDR2: MNHEY and SVGAGI. CDR3 region: CASSPTGAGANVLTF. CDR3 DNA: TGTGCCAGCAGCCCAACAGGGGCTGGGGCCAACGTCCTGACTTTC.

The table lists this clone with a count of one. The rearrangement uses TRBV6-1 and TRBJ2-7; weak D call: TRBD2 (5 bases). Germline CDR1 is MNHNS and CDR2 is SASEGT. With 11 bases removed from V and 6 bases from J, the gap between germline ends came to 23 bases. This CDR3 is built from 14 residues. CDR3 sequence reads: CASATEAEVPEQYF. The CDR3 DNA is TGTGCCTCCGCCACCGAAGCGGAGGTGCCCGAGCAGTACTTC.

J is TRBJ2-7 and V is TRBV11-2, with D possibly matching TRBD1 (5 bases). The CDR3 length is 15 residues. In germline, CDR1 is SGHAT, CDR2 FQNNGV. With 5 bases removed from V and 2 bases from J, the gap between germline ends came to 16 bases. The DNA for the CDR3 is TGTGCCAGCAGCCAAGAGCGCGGACAAGCCTACGAGCAGTACTTC. This encodes CASSQERGQAYEQYF.

This rearrangement joins TRBV28 to TRBJ2-3, with 9 bases aligning to TRBD2. This CDR3 has 13 amino acids. Germline V gene sequence: CDR1 MDHEN, CDR2 SYDVKM. The V gene end was trimmed by 6 bases and the J gene end by 8 bases; junction bases not matched to a gene: 6. The CDR3 here is CASSFPAGGTQYF. As DNA, the CDR3 is TGTGCCAGCAGCTTTCCAGCGGGAGGTACGCAGTATTTT.

This rearrangement joins TRBV2 to TRBJ1-2; D call uncertain. V was clipped by 4 bases and J by 8 bases, with 20 bases between them. The germline CDR1 and CDR2 sequences are SNHLY and FYNNEI. This CDR3 has 15 residues. The CDR3 loop is CASSGRGFGVRGYTF. The CDR3 DNA reads as TGTGCCAGCAGTGGACGTGGATTCGGGGTTCGGGGCTACACCTTC.

The chain employs TRBV30 and TRBJ2-7; D is unclear. Germline V gene lookup returns CDR1 GTSNPN and CDR2 SVGIG (reference sequence). Trimming cost V 2 bases and J 7 bases, with 12 bases left between them. This CDR3 has 12 amino acids. CDR3 residues: CAWSSPLVEQYF. The CDR3 nucleotides read TGTGCCTGGAGTTCCCCCCTCGTGGAGCAGTACTTC.

The chain employs TRBV5-1 and TRBJ2-2; 7 bases align to TRBD1. This CDR3 is 14 amino acids long. The V gene end was trimmed by 2 bases and the J gene end by 8 bases; junction bases not matched to a gene: 6. Germline values: CDR1 SGHRS, CDR2 YFSETQ. The CDR3 nucleotides read TGCGCCAGCAGCTTACACCAGGGGGTAGGGGAGCTGTTTTTT. This codes for CASSLHQGVGELFF.

The gene calls are TRBV7-7 and TRBJ2-1, with a weak D call TRBD1 (6 bases). The V end lost 5 bases, the J end lost 0 bases, and 14 bases lay between the germline ends. The CDR3 consists of 16 residues. Germline V gene data show CDR1 as SSHAT and CDR2 as FNYEAQ (reference sequence). The CDR3 protein is CASSPTQGSSYNEQFF. CDR3 in DNA: TGTGCCAGCAGCCCAACACAGGGCAGCTCCTACAATGAGCAGTTCTTC.

This chain joins TRBV7-6 and TRBJ2-5, with 7 positions matching TRBD2. The CDR3 covers 13 residues. Germline V gene data show CDR1 as SGHVS and CDR2 as FNYEAQ. Germline trimming cut 11 bases from V and 7 bases from J; bases unmatched to any gene: 13. In DNA form, the CDR3 reads TGTGCCCTCGGAGGGGAACTAGCGATGACCCAGTACTTC. Its translation is CALGGELAMTQYF. Filled out from reference TRBV7-6 and TRBJ2-5, the complete variable domain reads GAGVSQSPRYKVTKRGQDVALRCDPISGHVSLYWYRQALGQGPEFLTYFNYEAQQDKSGLPNDRFSAERPEGSISTLTIQRTEQRDSAMYRCALGGELAMTQYFGPGTRLLVL.

The rearrangement joins TRBV4-3 to TRBJ1-5; unclear D gene. Germline CDR1 reads LGHNA; CDR2 reads YSLEER. CDR3 length: 16 residues. The V end lost 5 bases, the J end lost 2 bases, and 16 bases lay between the germline ends. As DNA, the CDR3 is TGCGCCAGCAGCGCCCGACTCCCCCTCGGCAATCAGCCCCAGCATTTT. Its translation: CASSARLPLGNQPQHF.

The J gene is TRBJ1-4, the V gene TRBV5-1, with D possibly being TRBD1 (5 bases). The CDR3 totals 14 residues. Germline values: CDR1 SGHRS, CDR2 YFSETQ. The germline V and J ends were trimmed by 0 bases and 8 bases, with 11 bases remaining between them. The CDR3 protein is CASSLGRAGEKLFF. The CDR3 coding sequence is TGCGCCAGCAGCTTGGGCAGAGCAGGGGAAAAACTGTTTTTT.

This chain uses TRBV4-2 with TRBJ2-1; the match to TRBD2 covers 13 bases. The CDR3 totals 17 residues. Germline assignment: CDR1 LGHNA and CDR2 YNFKEQ. With V trimmed by 3 bases and J by 7 bases, 9 bases remained unmatched. The DNA of the CDR3 is TGTGCCAGCAGCCAGCGGAGGGGACTAGCGGGACGGAATGAGCAGTTCTTC. Amino acid sequence: CASSQRRGLAGRNEQFF.

The V call is TRBV28, the J call TRBJ2-1; 10 bases are shared with TRBD2. With V trimmed by 5 bases and J by 10 bases, 8 bases remained unmatched. Germline V lookup: CDR1 MDHEN, CDR2 SYDVKM. The CDR3 extends over 14 amino acids. This CDR3 is CASSPGLAPLEQFF. For the CDR3, the DNA is TGTGCCAGCAGTCCGGGACTAGCGCCGTTGGAGCAGTTCTTC.

The chain is built from TRBV11-3 and TRBJ1-2; 11 bases match TRBD1. V shed 4 bases, J shed 4 bases, and the junction held 5 bases outside the gene matches. The length of the CDR3 is 15 residues. Germline CDR1 reads SGHNT; CDR2 reads YENEEA. This chain's CDR3 is CASSSDRGQGYGYTF. The CDR3 DNA is TGTGCCAGCAGCTCGGACAGGGGGCAAGGCTATGGCTACACCTTC.

The CDR3 spells CASSLGTSGHGELFF. DNA of the CDR3: TGTGCCAGCAGCTTAGGGACTAGCGGGCACGGGGAGCTGTTTTTT. The gene calls are TRBV5-4 and TRBJ2-2; 12 bases agree with TRBD2. The CDR3 contains 15 residues. From germline, CDR1 is SGHNT and CDR2 YYREEE (reference sequence). V gave up 2 bases and J gave up 7 bases; unmatched junction bases: 3.

This chain joins TRBV6-5 and TRBJ1-2; TRBD1 agrees at 10 bases. The germline V gene has CDR1 MNHEY and CDR2 SVGAGI. The junction had 5 bases not matched to a gene; V was cut back by 6 bases and J by 7 bases. CDR3 length: 13 residues. CDR3 nucleotide sequence: TGTGCCAGCAGCAGACAGGGGGCGGGTGGCTACACCTTC. Amino acids: CASSRQGAGGYTF.

The CDR3 DNA reads TGTGCCAGCAGTCCCGACAGGAACAATGAGCAGTTCTTC. It specifies CASSPDRNNEQFF. The chain recombines TRBV6-5 with TRBJ2-1; D is possibly TRBD1 (6 bases). Trimming took 5 bases from V and 5 from J, leaving 10 bases between them. This CDR3 contains 13 residues. The germline CDR1 and CDR2 sequences are MNHEY and SVGAGI.

The chain recombines TRBV6-1 with TRBJ2-3; D is perhaps TRBD1 (5 bases). Trimming cost V 7 bases and J 3 bases, with 11 bases left between them. The CDR3 is 13 amino acids. Germline CDR1 is MNHNS and CDR2 is SASEGT. CDR3 in DNA: TGTGCCAGCACCGTGCAGGGTACAGATACGCAGTATTTT. It yields the protein CASTVQGTDTQYF.

The J gene is TRBJ2-2, the V gene TRBV7-6; maybe TRBD1 (6 bases). V was cut by 1 base and J by 2 bases, with 8 bases left in between. CDR3 length: 15 residues. Per germline, CDR1 SGHVS and CDR2 FNYEAQ. Written as DNA, the CDR3 is TGTGCCAGCAGCTTAGGGGGACAAAACACCGGGGAGCTGTTTTTT. Its protein product is CASSLGGQNTGELFF.

This clone was detected once. V is TRBV6-5 and J is TRBJ1-1; D is unresolved. V was pared by 5 bases and J by 3 bases, with 10 bases between. CDR3 length equals 13 residues. Germline V gene lookup returns CDR1 MNHEY and CDR2 SVGAGI. The CDR3 DNA is TGTGCCAGCAGTGGAGGGTGGGACACTGAAGCTTTCTTT. This codes for CASSGGWDTEAFF.

V is TRBV11-2 and J is TRBJ2-1; the match to TRBD2 covers 7 bases. This CDR3 is built from 15 residues. V lost 1 base, J lost 0 bases, and 0 bases stayed unmatched. CDR1 and CDR2 (germline): SGHAT, FQNNGV. The DNA for the CDR3 is TGTGCCAGCAGCTTAGGGACTAGCTCCTACAATGAGCAGTTCTTC. This sequence encodes CASSLGTSSYNEQFF.

The chain recombines TRBV2 with TRBJ1-5; weak D call: TRBD1 (5 bases). The CDR3 is 14 amino acids. V was pared by 5 bases and J by 1 base, with 9 bases between. Germline CDR1 and CDR2: SNHLY and FYNNEI. The CDR3 spells CASSSRTSNQPQHF. The CDR3 DNA is TGTGCCAGCAGTTCTAGGACAAGCAATCAGCCCCAGCATTTT. The full variable domain, rest sourced from reference TRBV2 and TRBJ1-5, is EPEVTQTPSHQVTQMGQEVILRCVPISNHLYFYWYRQILGQKVEFLVSFYNNEISEKSEIFDDQFSVERPDGSNFTLKIRSTKLEDSAMYFCASSSRTSNQPQHFGDGTRLSIL.

The V gene is TRBV6-5, the J gene TRBJ2-6, with D hard to call. The length of the CDR3 is 15 residues. Trimming removed 2 bases at V and 0 bases at J, with 5 bases between. Germline CDR1 reads MNHEY; CDR2 reads SVGAGI. Written as DNA, the CDR3 is TGTGCCAGCAGTTACCCAGGCTCTGGGGCCAACGTCCTGACTTTC. Translated, it gives CASSYPGSGANVLTF.